What follows are 3 T cell receptor beta chains derived from one specimen sequenced in a study of radiation and T cells in renal cell carcinoma. The time point: baseline pretreatment blood. Treatment described: 15 Gy SBRT to primary tumor, nephrectomy 4 weeks later. TCRdb's copy holds only in-frame clones and misses some; the assay was immunoSEQ multiplex PCR. The sample lists about 49,000 clones; 83% were seen once. The input for sequencing was blood, taken from a patient whose treatment included radiotherapy and nephrectomy. The receptors stem from a woman in her seventies with renal cell carcinoma.

This chain joins TRBV9 and TRBJ2-5, with D perhaps matching TRBD2 (6 bases). CDR3 size: 15 residues. V was cut by 2 bases and J by 6 bases, with 17 bases left in between. The germline V gene has CDR1 SGDLS and CDR2 YYNGEE. In nucleotides, the CDR3 is TGTGCCAGCAGCGTCTCTAGCGAAGGAATGCAGACCCAGTACTTC. Its protein is CASSVSSEGMQTQYF.

The chain recombines TRBV19 with TRBJ2-2, with D perhaps TRBD1 (6 bases). CDR1 LNHDA and CDR2 SQIVND come from the germline V gene (reference sequence). V dropped 3 bases and J dropped 2 bases, with 13 bases sitting between them. CDR3 length: 16 residues. DNA of the CDR3: TGTGCCAGTAGTATTTCTAGACAGGTTAACACCGGGGAGCTGTTTTTT. Translation: CASSISRQVNTGELFF.

This chain joins TRBV10-3 and TRBJ2-7; the match to TRBD2 covers 14 bases. Germline loops: CDR1 ENHRY, CDR2 SYGVKD. The CDR3 totals 17 residues. Trimming cost V 4 bases and J 1 base; bases outside gene matches: 6. CDR3 protein: CAISGVGTSGRSYEQYF. Written as DNA, the CDR3 is TGTGCCATCAGTGGAGTCGGGACTAGCGGGAGATCCTACGAGCAGTACTTC.